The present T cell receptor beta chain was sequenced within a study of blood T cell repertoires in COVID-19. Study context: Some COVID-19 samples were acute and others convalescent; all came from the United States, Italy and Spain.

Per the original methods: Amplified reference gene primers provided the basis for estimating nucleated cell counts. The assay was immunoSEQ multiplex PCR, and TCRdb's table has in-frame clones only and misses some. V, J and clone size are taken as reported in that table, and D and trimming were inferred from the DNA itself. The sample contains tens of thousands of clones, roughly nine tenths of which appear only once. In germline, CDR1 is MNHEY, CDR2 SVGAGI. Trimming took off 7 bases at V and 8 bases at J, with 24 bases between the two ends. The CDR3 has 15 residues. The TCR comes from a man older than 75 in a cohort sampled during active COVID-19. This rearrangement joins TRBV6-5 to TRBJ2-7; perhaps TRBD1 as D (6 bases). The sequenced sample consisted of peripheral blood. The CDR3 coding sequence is TGTGCCAGCAAACCGGGACAAAGCCCCTCGGGTAAGCAGTACGTC. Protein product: CASKPGQSPSGKQYV.